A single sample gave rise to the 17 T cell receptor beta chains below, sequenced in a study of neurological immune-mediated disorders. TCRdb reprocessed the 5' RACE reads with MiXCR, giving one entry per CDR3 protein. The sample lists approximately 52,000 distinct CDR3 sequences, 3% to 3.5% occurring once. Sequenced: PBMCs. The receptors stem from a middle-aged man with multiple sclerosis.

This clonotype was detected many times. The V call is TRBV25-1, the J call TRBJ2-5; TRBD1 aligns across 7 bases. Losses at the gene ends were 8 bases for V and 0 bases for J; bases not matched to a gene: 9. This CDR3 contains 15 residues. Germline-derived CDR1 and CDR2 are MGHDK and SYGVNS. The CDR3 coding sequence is TGTGCCAGCGTGAAGACAGGGCCGTACCAAGAGACCCAGTACTTC. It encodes CASVKTGPYQETQYF. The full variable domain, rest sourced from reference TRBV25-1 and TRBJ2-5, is EADIYQTPRYLVIGTGKKITLECSQTMGHDKMYWYQQDPGMELHLIHYSYGVNSTEKGDLSSESTVSRIRTEHFPLTLESARPSHTSQYLCASVKTGPYQETQYFGPGTRLLVL.

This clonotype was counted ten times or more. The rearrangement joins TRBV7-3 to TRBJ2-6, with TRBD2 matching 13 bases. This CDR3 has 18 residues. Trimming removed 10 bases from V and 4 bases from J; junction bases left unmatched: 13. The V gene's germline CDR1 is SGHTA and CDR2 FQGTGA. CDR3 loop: CATDEGLAGFPGANVLTF. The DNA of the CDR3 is TGTGCCACAGACGAGGGACTAGCGGGGTTCCCCGGGGCCAACGTCCTGACTTTC.

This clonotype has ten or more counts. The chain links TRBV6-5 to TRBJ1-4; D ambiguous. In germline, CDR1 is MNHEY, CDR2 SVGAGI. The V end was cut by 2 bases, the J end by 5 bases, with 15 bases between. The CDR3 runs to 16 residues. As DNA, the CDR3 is TGTGCCAGCAGTTACAGCTTCTATGGGATAAATGAAAAACTGTTTTTT. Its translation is CASSYSFYGINEKLFF.

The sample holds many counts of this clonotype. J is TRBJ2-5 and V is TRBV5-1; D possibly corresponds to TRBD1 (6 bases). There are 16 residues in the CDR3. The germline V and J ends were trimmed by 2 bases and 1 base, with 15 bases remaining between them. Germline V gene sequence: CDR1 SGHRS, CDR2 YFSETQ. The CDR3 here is CASSFSGEGVQETQYF. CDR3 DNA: TGCGCCAGCAGCTTCAGTGGCGAGGGGGTCCAAGAGACCCAGTACTTC.

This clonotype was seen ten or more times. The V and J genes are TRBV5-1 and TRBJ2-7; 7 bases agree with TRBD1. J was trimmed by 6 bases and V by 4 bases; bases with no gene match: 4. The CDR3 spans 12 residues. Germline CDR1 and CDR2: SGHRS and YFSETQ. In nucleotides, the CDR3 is TGCGCCAGCAGCCTTGACAGGGTCGAGCAGTACTTC. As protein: CASSLDRVEQYF.

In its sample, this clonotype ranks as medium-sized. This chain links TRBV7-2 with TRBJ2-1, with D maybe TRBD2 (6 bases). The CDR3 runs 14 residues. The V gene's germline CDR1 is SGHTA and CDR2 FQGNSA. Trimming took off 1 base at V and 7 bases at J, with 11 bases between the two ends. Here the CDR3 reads CASSLGALANEQFF. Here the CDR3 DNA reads TGTGCCAGCAGCTTAGGGGCTCTAGCGAATGAGCAGTTCTTC.

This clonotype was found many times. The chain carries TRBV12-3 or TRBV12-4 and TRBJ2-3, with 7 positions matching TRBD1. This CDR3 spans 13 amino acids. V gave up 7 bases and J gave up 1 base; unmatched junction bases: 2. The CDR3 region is CASNGQGTDTQYF. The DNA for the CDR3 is TGTGCCAGCAATGGACAGGGCACAGATACGCAGTATTTT.

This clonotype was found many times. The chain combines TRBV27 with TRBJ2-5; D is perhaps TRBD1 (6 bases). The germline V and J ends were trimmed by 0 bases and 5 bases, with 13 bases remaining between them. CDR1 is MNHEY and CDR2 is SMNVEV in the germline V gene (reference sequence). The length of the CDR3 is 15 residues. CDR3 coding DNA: TGTGCCAGCAGTTTATCAAGGGGGTCAGGGGAGACCCAGTACTTC. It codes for CASSLSRGSGETQYF.

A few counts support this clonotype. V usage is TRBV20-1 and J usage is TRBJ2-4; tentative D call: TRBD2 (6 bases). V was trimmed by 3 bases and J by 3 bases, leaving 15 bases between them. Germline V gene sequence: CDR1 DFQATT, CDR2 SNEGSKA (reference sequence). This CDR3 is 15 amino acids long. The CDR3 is CSASSAGGGKNIQYF. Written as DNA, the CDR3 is TGCAGTGCTAGTTCTGCCGGGGGAGGCAAAAACATTCAGTACTTC.

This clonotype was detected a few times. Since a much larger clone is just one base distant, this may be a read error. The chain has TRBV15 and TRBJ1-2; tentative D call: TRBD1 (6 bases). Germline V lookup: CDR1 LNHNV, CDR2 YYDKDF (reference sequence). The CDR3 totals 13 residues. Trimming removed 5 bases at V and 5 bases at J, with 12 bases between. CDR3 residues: CATSGERGYGYTF. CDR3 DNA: TGTGCCACCAGCGGGGAAAGGGGGTATGGCTACACCTTC.

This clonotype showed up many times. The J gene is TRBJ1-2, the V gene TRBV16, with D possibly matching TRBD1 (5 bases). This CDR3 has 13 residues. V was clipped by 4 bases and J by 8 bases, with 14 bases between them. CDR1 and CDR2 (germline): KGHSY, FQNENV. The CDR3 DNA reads TGTGCCAGCAGCCGACTAACGGGGGGAGGCTACACCTTC. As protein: CASSRLTGGGYTF.

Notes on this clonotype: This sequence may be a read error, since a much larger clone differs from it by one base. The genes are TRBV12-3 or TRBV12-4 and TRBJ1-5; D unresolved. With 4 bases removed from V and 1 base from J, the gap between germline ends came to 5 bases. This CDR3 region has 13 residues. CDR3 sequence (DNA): TGTGCCAGCAGTTCTTTGAGCAATCAGCCCCAGCATTTT. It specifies CASSSLSNQPQHF.

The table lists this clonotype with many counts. CDR3 sequence (DNA): TGTGCCAGCAGTGAACTGTTCGGATCACCCCTCCACTTT. Protein: CASSELFGSPLHF. This sequence joins TRBV6-1 and TRBJ1-6; D gene ambiguous. The CDR3 sequence is 13 residues long. Trimming cost V 2 bases and J 10 bases, with 9 bases left between them. Germline loops: CDR1 MNHNS, CDR2 SASEGT.

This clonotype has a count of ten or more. CDR3 protein: CASTISGGTYEQYF. Written as DNA, the CDR3 is TGTGCCAGCACCATTAGCGGGGGGACCTACGAGCAGTACTTC. The chain is built from TRBV7-2 and TRBJ2-7; 10 bases map to TRBD2. CDR1 is SGHTA and CDR2 is FQGNSA in the germline V gene. With V trimmed by 7 bases and J by 2 bases, 5 bases remained unmatched. The CDR3 has 14 residues.

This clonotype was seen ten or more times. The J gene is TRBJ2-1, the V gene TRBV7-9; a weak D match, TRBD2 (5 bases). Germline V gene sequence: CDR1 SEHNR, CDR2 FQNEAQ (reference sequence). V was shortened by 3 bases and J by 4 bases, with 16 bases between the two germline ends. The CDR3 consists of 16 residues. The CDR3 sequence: CASSLGSDKYYNEQFF. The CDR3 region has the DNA TGTGCCAGCAGCTTGGGGAGCGACAAGTATTACAATGAGCAGTTCTTC.

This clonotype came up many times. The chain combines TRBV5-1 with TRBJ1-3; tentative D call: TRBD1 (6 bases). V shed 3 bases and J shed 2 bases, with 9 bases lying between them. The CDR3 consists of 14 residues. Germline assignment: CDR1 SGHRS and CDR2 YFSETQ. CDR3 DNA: TGCGCCAGCAGCTCTGGACAGACTGGAAACACCATATATTTT. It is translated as CASSSGQTGNTIYF.

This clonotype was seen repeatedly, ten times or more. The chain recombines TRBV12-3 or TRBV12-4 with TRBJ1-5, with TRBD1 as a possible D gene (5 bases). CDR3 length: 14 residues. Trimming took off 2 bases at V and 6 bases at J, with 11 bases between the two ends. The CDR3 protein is CASSLKAGSQPQHF. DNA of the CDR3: TGTGCCAGCAGTTTAAAGGCAGGGAGTCAGCCCCAGCATTTT.